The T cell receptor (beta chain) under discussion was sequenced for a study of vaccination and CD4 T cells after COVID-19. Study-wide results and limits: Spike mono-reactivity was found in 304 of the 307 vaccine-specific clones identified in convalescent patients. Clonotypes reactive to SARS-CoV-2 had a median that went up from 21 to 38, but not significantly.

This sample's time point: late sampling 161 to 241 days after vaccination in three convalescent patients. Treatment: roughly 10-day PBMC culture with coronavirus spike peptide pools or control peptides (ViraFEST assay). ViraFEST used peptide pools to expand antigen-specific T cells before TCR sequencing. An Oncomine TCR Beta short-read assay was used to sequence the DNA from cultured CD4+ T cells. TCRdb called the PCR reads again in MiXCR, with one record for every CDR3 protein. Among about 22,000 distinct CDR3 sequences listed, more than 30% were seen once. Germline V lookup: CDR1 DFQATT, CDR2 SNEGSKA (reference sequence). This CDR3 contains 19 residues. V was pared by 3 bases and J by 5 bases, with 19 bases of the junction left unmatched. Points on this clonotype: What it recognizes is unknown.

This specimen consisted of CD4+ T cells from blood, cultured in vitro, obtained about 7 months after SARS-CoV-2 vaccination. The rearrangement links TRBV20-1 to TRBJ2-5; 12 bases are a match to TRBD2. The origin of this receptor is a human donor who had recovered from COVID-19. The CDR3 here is CSAREPWTSGAPNWETQYF. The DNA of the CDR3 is TGCAGTGCTAGGGAACCATGGACTAGCGGGGCCCCTAACTGGGAGACCCAGTACTTC.